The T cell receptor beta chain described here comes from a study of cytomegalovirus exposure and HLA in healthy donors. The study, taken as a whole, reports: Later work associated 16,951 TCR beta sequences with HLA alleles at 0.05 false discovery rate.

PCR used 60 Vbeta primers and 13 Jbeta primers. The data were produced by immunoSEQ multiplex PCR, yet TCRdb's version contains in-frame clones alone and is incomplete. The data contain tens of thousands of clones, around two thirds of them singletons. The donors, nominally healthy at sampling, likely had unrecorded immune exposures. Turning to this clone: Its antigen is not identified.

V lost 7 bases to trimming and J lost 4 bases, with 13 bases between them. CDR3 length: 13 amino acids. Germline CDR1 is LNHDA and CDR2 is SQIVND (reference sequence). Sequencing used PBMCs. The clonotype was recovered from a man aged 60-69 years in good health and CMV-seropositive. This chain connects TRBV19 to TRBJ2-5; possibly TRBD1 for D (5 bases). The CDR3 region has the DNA TGTGCCAGTACCCCCCAGGGTGGAGAGACCCAGTACTTC. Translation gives CASTPQGGETQYF.